This T cell receptor beta chain was obtained from a study of Graves' ophthalmopathy and Graves' hyperthyroidism. CDR3 regions of TCR beta were amplified from RNA transcripts. Investigators did first-round RT-PCR with HTBI primers, then second-round multiplex PCR. In TCRdb, the multiplex PCR reads were re-called with MiXCR into one record per CDR3 protein. Among some 1.1 million distinct CDR3 sequences listed, less than 45% were seen once. Aged 18 to 65, the patients with hyperthyroidism had under 2 months' duration and were newly diagnosed. The CDR3 length is 15 residues. Trimming shortened V by 0 bases and J by 3 bases, and 15 bases separated the two germline ends. Per germline, CDR1 GTSNPN and CDR2 SVGIG (reference sequence).

V gene TRBV30 combines with J gene TRBJ2-7, with D possibly being TRBD2 (5 bases). The sequence derives from an adult man with Graves' hyperthyroidism. What was sequenced was peripheral blood or thyroid tissue (not recorded which). DNA for the CDR3: TGTGCCTGGAGTGTACTAGGATTTCTCGGCTACGAGCAGTACTTC. It yields the protein CAWSVLGFLGYEQYF.